A single sample gave rise to the 27 T cell receptor beta chains below, sequenced in a study of blood T cell repertoires in COVID-19 (dated by TCRdb to about 2020). Libraries came from the immunoSEQ multiplex PCR assay. TCRdb carries this immuneACCESS record with in-frame sequences only. Its versions omit some clonotypes, under half of them owing to an unresolved V gene in the studies checked, with the rest unexplained. Counted in this sample were 220,000 or so clones; approximately 84% of them appeared once. The ten largest clones take up about 2% of the sample. Sequenced material: peripheral blood. Source of these receptors: a woman older than 75 with acute or convalescent COVID-19.

V usage is TRBV7-8 and J usage is TRBJ1-3, with D uncertain. In germline, CDR1 is SGHVS, CDR2 FQNEAQ. This CDR3 region has 15 residues. V lost 6 bases to trimming and J lost 4 bases, with 16 bases between them. In nucleotides, the CDR3 is TGTGCCAGCAGTATAGAGGTGGTTCCCGGAAACACCATATATTTT. This codes for CASSIEVVPGNTIYF.

The V and J genes are TRBV6-2 or TRBV6-3 and TRBJ2-7; unclear D gene. Per the germline V gene, CDR1 is MNHEY and CDR2 is SVGEGT. The CDR3 loop spans 14 amino acids. Between the trimmed V and J ends, which lost 0 bases and 2 bases, there was a span of 8 bases. The DNA for the CDR3 is TGTGCCAGCAGTTACTCGCCTATAACCTACGAGCAGTACTTC. It is translated as CASSYSPITYEQYF.

V usage is TRBV11-3 and J usage is TRBJ2-2, with 9 nucleotides matching TRBD1. The CDR3 covers 16 residues. The ends lost 3 bases at V and 0 bases at J; junction bases unmatched: 2. CDR1 SGHNT and CDR2 YENEEA come from the germline V gene. The CDR3 is CASSLGTGTNTGELFF. CDR3 DNA: TGTGCCAGCAGCTTGGGGACAGGGACGAACACCGGGGAGCTGTTTTTT.

This clone has a handful of counts. The chain has TRBV6-2 or TRBV6-3 and TRBJ2-7; a weak D match, TRBD2 (6 bases). V lost 5 bases and J lost 1, with 15 bases in between. CDR3 size: 15 residues. The germline gives CDR1 MNHEY, CDR2 SVGEGT. In DNA, the CDR3 is TGTGCCAGCAGTCTTCCAAGCGGGTTATCCTACGAGCAGTACTTC. Amino acids: CASSLPSGLSYEQYF.

As to this clone: At the DNA level, this CDR3 is encoded by other sequences in the same sample as well. The chain has TRBV2 and TRBJ2-1, with 10 bases aligning to TRBD2. The germline V gene has CDR1 SNHLY and CDR2 FYNNEI. The CDR3 contains 15 residues. The J segment lost 8 bases and the V segment lost 6 bases, leaving 10 bases of the junction unmatched. The CDR3, as DNA: TGTGCCAGCAGACCCGGGAGGACTAGCGGCCATGAGCAGTTCTTC. This sequence encodes CASRPGRTSGHEQFF.

This clone was observed a single time. The chain carries TRBV5-1 and TRBJ2-2; TRBD1 might be the D (6 bases). This CDR3 comprises 14 residues. Germline assignment: CDR1 SGHRS and CDR2 YFSETQ. The germline V and J ends were trimmed by 1 base and 4 bases, with 8 bases remaining between them. DNA of the CDR3: TGCGCCAGCAGCTTGTCACAGGGCACCGGGGAGCTGTTTTTT. Translating it yields CASSLSQGTGELFF.

The rearrangement links TRBV12-3 or TRBV12-4 to TRBJ1-2; no definite D call. The CDR3 covers 13 residues. V shed 3 bases and J shed 1 base, with 6 bases lying between them. The DNA of the CDR3 is TGTGCCAGCAGTTTTAACAGTAACTATGGCTACACCTTC. Protein sequence: CASSFNSNYGYTF.

This clone showed up just once. The rearrangement uses TRBV5-6 and TRBJ1-6; D is unclear. This CDR3 region has 11 residues. Per germline, CDR1 SGHDT and CDR2 YYEEEE. The germline V and J ends were trimmed by 3 bases and 10 bases, with 5 bases remaining between them. The CDR3 nucleotides read TGTGCCAGCAGCTCGCGATCACCCCTCCACTTT. This sequence encodes CASSSRSPLHF.

The V and J genes are TRBV7-6 and TRBJ1-1, with TRBD1 identical over 8 bases. The germline V gene has CDR1 SGHVS and CDR2 FNYEAQ. There are 15 residues in the CDR3. With 0 bases clipped from V and 10 bases from J, the junction kept 10 bases outside the gene matches. CDR3 sequence (DNA): TGTGCCAGCAGCTTAGCTATGGGACAGGAACTTACAGCTTTCTTT. Its protein product is CASSLAMGQELTAFF.

The V gene is TRBV27, the J gene TRBJ2-7; D is undetermined. Per the germline V gene, CDR1 is MNHEY and CDR2 is SMNVEV (reference sequence). CDR3 size: 14 residues. Trimming removed 4 bases from V and 0 bases from J, with 10 bases in between. In DNA form, the CDR3 reads TGTGCCAGCAGTTCTCGTCTACTCTCCTACGAGCAGTACTTC. This encodes CASSSRLLSYEQYF.

The chain joins TRBV28 to TRBJ1-4; D is possibly TRBD1 (6 bases). Germline V gene lookup returns CDR1 MDHEN and CDR2 SYDVKM. The CDR3 length is 15 residues. The germline V and J ends were trimmed by 6 bases and 2 bases, with 13 bases remaining between them. CDR3 DNA: TGTGCCAGCAGCACCTCCAGGGGCACTAATGAAAAACTGTTTTTT. The encoded protein is CASSTSRGTNEKLFF.

This sequence joins TRBV5-1 and TRBJ1-1, with TRBD1 as a possible D gene (5 bases). V was cut by 3 bases and J by 4 bases, with 13 bases left in between. Germline CDR1 reads SGHRS; CDR2 reads YFSETQ. CDR3 length: 14 residues. CDR3 sequence (DNA): TGCGCCAGCAGCTCGCAGGGAAGAACCACTGAAGCTTTCTTT. Translated, it gives CASSSQGRTTEAFF.

The chain recombines TRBV6-1 with TRBJ1-1; 7 bases fit TRBD1. The CDR3 is 14 residues long. CDR1 is MNHNS, CDR2 SASEGT, per germline. Trimming at V came to 1 base and at J to 5 bases, leaving 4 bases not matched to a gene. DNA for the CDR3: TGTGCCAGCAGTGAAGGATCAGGGGGGACTGAAGCTTTCTTT. Protein product: CASSEGSGGTEAFF.

V gene TRBV9 combines with J gene TRBJ2-1; 13 bases fit TRBD2. Per the germline V gene, CDR1 is SGDLS and CDR2 is YYNGEE. Trimming cost V 3 bases and J 6 bases; bases outside gene matches: 3. This CDR3 contains 15 residues. This CDR3 is CASSEGLAGPNEQFF. The DNA for the CDR3 is TGTGCCAGCAGCGAGGGACTAGCGGGACCCAATGAGCAGTTCTTC.

The CDR3 DNA reads TGTGCCAGCAGCGTAGTAGGGCAGGGGGCGGCCTACAATGAGCAGTTCTTC. As protein: CASSVVGQGAAYNEQFF. The V call is TRBV9, the J call TRBJ2-1, with 8 bases lining up with TRBD1. Germline trimming cut 0 bases from V and 2 bases from J; bases unmatched to any gene: 7. The CDR3 spans 17 residues. Germline values: CDR1 SGDLS, CDR2 YYNGEE.

The rearrangement joins TRBV2 to TRBJ2-2; TRBD2 agrees at 8 bases. This CDR3 contains 15 residues. With 4 bases clipped from V and 4 bases from J, the junction kept 5 bases outside the gene matches. The germline V gene encodes CDR1 SNHLY and CDR2 FYNNEI. Here the CDR3 DNA reads TGTGCCAGCAGTGTGGTCCGGGAGGGCACCGGGGAGCTGTTTTTT. Translating it yields CASSVVREGTGELFF.

V usage is TRBV6-4 and J usage is TRBJ2-3; D not certain. V was pared by 3 bases and J by 2 bases, with 9 bases between. CDR3 length equals 14 residues. Germline loops: CDR1 MRHNA, CDR2 SNTAGT. In DNA form, the CDR3 reads TGTGCCAGCAGTGAACAATCAGACACAGATACGCAGTATTTT. Protein sequence: CASSEQSDTDTQYF.

The J gene is TRBJ2-3, the V gene TRBV4-3; D is perhaps TRBD2 (6 bases). V lost 1 base and J 0 bases, leaving 14 bases between the germline ends. Germline CDR1 is LGHNA and CDR2 is YSLEER. The CDR3 has 17 residues. CDR3 in amino acids: CASSQGAGTLSTDTQYF. The CDR3 bases are TGCGCCAGCAGCCAAGGGGCGGGGACCCTTAGCACAGATACGCAGTATTTT.

The genes are TRBV7-8 and TRBJ2-7; 9 nucleotides align to TRBD1. The CDR3 spans 18 residues. V shed 3 bases, J shed 1 base, and the junction held 13 bases outside the gene matches. The germline CDR1 and CDR2 sequences are SGHVS and FQNEAQ. In DNA, the CDR3 is TGTGCCAGCAGCTTTTTTCGCGTCGGGACAGGGTATTCCTACGAGCAGTACTTC. Its translation: CASSFFRVGTGYSYEQYF.

V gene TRBV7-9 combines with J gene TRBJ2-7, with a weak D call TRBD1 (6 bases). The CDR3 loop spans 14 amino acids. Trimming pared 4 bases from V and 2 bases from J, leaving 12 bases between. CDR1 and CDR2 from the germline V gene are SEHNR and FQNEAQ (reference sequence). The CDR3 bases are TGTGCCAGCAGCTCCCGGACAGTTGCCTACGAGCAGTACTTC. Translated, it gives CASSSRTVAYEQYF.

This rearrangement joins TRBV6-1 to TRBJ2-7, with 7 bases aligning to TRBD2. The CDR3 consists of 16 residues. Trimming took 0 bases from V and 3 from J; bases not matched to a gene: 8. The germline V gene has CDR1 MNHNS and CDR2 SASEGT. CDR3 nucleotide sequence: TGTGCCAGCAGTGAAGCGCTCGGACTAGGCAGCTACGAGCAGTACTTC. Protein product: CASSEALGLGSYEQYF.

V gene TRBV29-1 combines with J gene TRBJ1-1, with 9 bases that match TRBD1. The germline gives CDR1 SQVTM, CDR2 ANQGSEA. Losses at the gene ends were 6 bases for V and 5 bases for J; bases not matched to a gene: 7. The CDR3 contains 13 residues. The CDR3 DNA reads as TGCAGCGTGTTGGGACAGGGTGTAACTGAAGCTTTCTTT. As protein: CSVLGQGVTEAFF.

This chain links TRBV12-2 with TRBJ1-5; TRBD1 is the table's D call and was not checked against the DNA. TRBV12-2 is classified as a pseudogene. The CDR3 contains 17 residues. The CDR3 here is CASRFRGKSDSNQPQHF. CDR3 DNA: TGTGCAAGTCGCTTTAGGGGCAAATCGGATAGCAATCAGCCCCAGCATTTT.

The J gene is TRBJ2-5, the V gene TRBV7-2; D may be TRBD2 (5 bases). In germline, CDR1 is SGHTA, CDR2 FQGNSA. The V gene lost 5 bases and the J gene lost 4 bases, with 11 bases spanning the gap. The length of the CDR3 is 13 residues. The CDR3 DNA reads TGTGCCAGCAGCCTTGTGAGGGTAGAGACCCAGTACTTC. Protein sequence: CASSLVRVETQYF.

This chain joins TRBV19 and TRBJ1-5, with 9 bases aligning to TRBD1. Germline CDR1 reads LNHDA; CDR2 reads SQIVND (reference sequence). This CDR3 has 15 amino acids. The trim removed 6 bases at V and 7 bases at J, leaving 10 bases unmatched. CDR3 DNA: TGTGCCAGTAGAGATCCGGGACAGGGTAGCCAGCCCCAGCATTTT. Translation gives CASRDPGQGSQPQHF.

The chain joins TRBV28 to TRBJ2-1; unclear D gene. The CDR3 has 16 residues. V was trimmed by 7 bases and J by 0 bases, leaving 16 bases between them. The germline CDR1 and CDR2 sequences are MDHEN and SYDVKM. The CDR3 DNA is TGTGCCAGCATCCCGACGGCCCCTAGCTCCTACAATGAGCAGTTCTTC. It encodes CASIPTAPSSYNEQFF.

This chain links TRBV9 with TRBJ1-2; possible D gene TRBD1, 5 bases. The germline CDR1 and CDR2 sequences are SGDLS and YYNGEE. The CDR3 has 14 residues. V was clipped by 3 bases and J by 8 bases, with 17 bases between them. The CDR3 DNA reads TGTGCCAGCAGCGAGGGGCCAGGGATAAAAGGCTACACCTTC. Protein product: CASSEGPGIKGYTF.